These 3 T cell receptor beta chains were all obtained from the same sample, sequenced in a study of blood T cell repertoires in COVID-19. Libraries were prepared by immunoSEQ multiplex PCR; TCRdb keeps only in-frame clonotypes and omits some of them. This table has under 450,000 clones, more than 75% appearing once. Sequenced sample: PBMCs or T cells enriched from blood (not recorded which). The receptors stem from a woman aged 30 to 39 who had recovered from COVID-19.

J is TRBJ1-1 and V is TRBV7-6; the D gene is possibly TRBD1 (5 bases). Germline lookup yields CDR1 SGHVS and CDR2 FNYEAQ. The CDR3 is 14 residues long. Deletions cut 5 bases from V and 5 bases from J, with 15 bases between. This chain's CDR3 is CASSRTGLGTEAFF. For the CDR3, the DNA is TGTGCCAGCAGCCGCACGGGACTCGGGACTGAAGCTTTCTTT. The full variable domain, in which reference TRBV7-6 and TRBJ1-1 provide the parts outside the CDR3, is GAGVSQSPRYKVTKRGQDVALRCDPISGHVSLYWYRQALGQGPEFLTYFNYEAQQDKSGLPNDRFSAERPEGSISTLTIQRTEQRDSAMYRCASSRTGLGTEAFFGQGTRLTVV.

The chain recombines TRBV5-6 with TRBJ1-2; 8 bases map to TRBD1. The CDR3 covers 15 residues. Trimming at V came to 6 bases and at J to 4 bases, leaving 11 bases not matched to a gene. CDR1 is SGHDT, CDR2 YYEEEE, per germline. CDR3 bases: TGTGCCAGCACTCCCGGACAGGGTACAGTCTATGGCTACACCTTC. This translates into CASTPGQGTVYGYTF.

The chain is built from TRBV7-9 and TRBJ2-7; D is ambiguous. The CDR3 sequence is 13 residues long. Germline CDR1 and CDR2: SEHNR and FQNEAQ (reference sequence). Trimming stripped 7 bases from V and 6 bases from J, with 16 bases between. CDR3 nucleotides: TGTGCCAGCACCTCACCACTCCGGAGCGAGCAGTACTTC. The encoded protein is CASTSPLRSEQYF.